Presented here are 26 T cell receptor beta chains from one specimen sequenced in a study of blood T cell repertoires in COVID-19. Clones were read by immunoSEQ multiplex PCR, and TCRdb kept only the in-frame ones, dropping some. Found here are roughly 130,000 clones, approximately 80% of them singletons; the top ten hold over 9%. The sequenced sample was peripheral blood. Receptor source: a woman aged 60-75 years with acute or convalescent COVID-19.

The chain has TRBV7-2 and TRBJ1-1; possible D gene TRBD1, 5 bases. The CDR3 totals 14 residues. CDR1 is SGHTA, CDR2 FQGNSA, per germline. V was trimmed by 4 bases and J by 6 bases, leaving 15 bases between them. The CDR3 reads CASSYTRAPPEAFF. Written as DNA, the CDR3 is TGTGCCAGCAGCTATACCAGGGCTCCCCCTGAAGCTTTCTTT.

The V and J genes are TRBV12-1 and TRBJ2-1; the table assigns TRBD2, which was not confirmed against the DNA. TRBV12-1 is recorded as a pseudogene. The CDR3 is 11 residues long. The CDR3 DNA is TGTGCCAGCCTCTACCTTCTGAAAGAGTTCTTC. This codes for CASLYLLKEFF.

The chain uses TRBV6-1 and TRBJ2-5; 12 nucleotides line up with TRBD2. The CDR3 contains 17 residues. Looked up from germline, CDR1 is MNHNS and CDR2 is SASEGT. V was clipped by 4 bases and J by 4 bases; unmatched bases: 10. As DNA, the CDR3 is TGTGCCAGCAGTGTGCGGAGTCTAGCGGGGGGGCGAGAGACCCAGTACTTC. Protein sequence: CASSVRSLAGGRETQYF.

V usage is TRBV4-1 and J usage is TRBJ2-7, with a weak D call TRBD1 (6 bases). The germline CDR1 and CDR2 sequences are MGHRA and YSYEKL. The CDR3 totals 13 residues. V was pared by 1 base and J by 3 bases, with 7 bases between. The CDR3 region is CASSQGTVYEQYF. CDR3 sequence (DNA): TGCGCCAGCAGCCAAGGGACAGTCTACGAGCAGTACTTC.

The chain carries TRBV18 and TRBJ1-2; 7 bases line up with TRBD1. Germline loops: CDR1 KGHSH, CDR2 LQKENI. This CDR3 has 13 residues. V lost 4 bases and J lost 3; bases outside the gene matches: 2. The CDR3 nucleotides read TGTGCCAGCTCACTCAGGGGGGACTATGGCTACACCTTC. Translation gives CASSLRGDYGYTF.

The chain has TRBV27 and TRBJ2-1, with 9 bases that match TRBD2. Germline loops: CDR1 MNHEY, CDR2 SMNVEV (reference sequence). The V gene end was trimmed by 6 bases and the J gene end by 4 bases; junction bases not matched to a gene: 4. This CDR3 is built from 14 residues. CDR3 amino acids: CASRSGGRYNEQFF. CDR3 in DNA: TGTGCCAGCAGGAGCGGGGGGCGTTACAATGAGCAGTTCTTC.

The chain carries TRBV27 and TRBJ2-5, with D perhaps TRBD2 (6 bases). The CDR3 contains 13 residues. Germline CDR1 reads MNHEY; CDR2 reads SMNVEV (reference sequence). The V end lost 1 base, the J end lost 4 bases, and 7 bases lay between the germline ends. The CDR3 loop is CASSLWRGETQYF. The CDR3 DNA reads as TGTGCCAGCAGTTTATGGCGGGGAGAGACCCAGTACTTC.

This clone was counted a few times. The gene calls are TRBV10-3 and TRBJ1-1, with 10 bases lining up with TRBD1. The germline V gene encodes CDR1 ENHRY and CDR2 SYGVKD. There are 16 residues in the CDR3. J gave up 0 bases and V 6 bases, and 7 bases lay outside the gene matches. The CDR3 bases are TGTGCCATCAGCACACCGGGACAGGGGCTGAACACTGAAGCTTTCTTT. Its translation is CAISTPGQGLNTEAFF.

This rearrangement joins TRBV5-1 to TRBJ2-3, with TRBD1 matching 7 bases. Germline values: CDR1 SGHRS, CDR2 YFSETQ. This CDR3 comprises 14 residues. V lost 5 bases and J lost 5; bases outside the gene matches: 8. The CDR3 nucleotides are TGCGCCAGCAGATCGAACAGGGGCGGAGATACGCAGTATTTT. It is translated as CASRSNRGGDTQYF.

The chain couples TRBV7-2 to TRBJ1-2; 8 bases map to TRBD1. CDR3 length equals 15 residues. Germline CDR1 reads SGHTA; CDR2 reads FQGNSA. Unmatched junction bases numbered 7, after V lost 4 bases and J lost 3 bases. The CDR3 region is CASSYYLTGDYGYTF. The CDR3 nucleotides read TGTGCCAGCAGCTACTACCTGACAGGGGACTATGGCTACACCTTC.

This rearrangement joins TRBV28 to TRBJ1-3, with 7 bases that match TRBD1. CDR1 MDHEN and CDR2 SYDVKM come from the germline V gene. V shed 7 bases, J shed 3 bases, and the junction held 9 bases outside the gene matches. This CDR3 is built from 15 residues. The CDR3 spells CASKRGQLLGNTIYF. The DNA of the CDR3 is TGTGCCAGCAAGAGGGGGCAGCTACTTGGAAACACCATATATTTT.

This chain connects TRBV6-5 to TRBJ1-5; D remains unclear. V shed 5 bases and J shed 5 bases, with 10 bases lying between them. Germline CDR1 reads MNHEY; CDR2 reads SVGAGI. The CDR3 is 13 amino acids. The CDR3 here is CASSLREDQPQHF. The CDR3, as DNA: TGTGCCAGCAGTCTTAGGGAGGATCAGCCCCAGCATTTT.

The rearrangement links TRBV27 to TRBJ1-2; D is possibly TRBD1 (5 bases). V shed 3 bases and J shed 8 bases, with 19 bases lying between them. This CDR3 region has 15 residues. Germline-derived CDR1 and CDR2 are MNHEY and SMNVEV (reference sequence). The CDR3 DNA reads TGTGCCAGCAGTTTCGGAGGGCGCGAAGGGGAAGGCTACACCTTC. Protein product: CASSFGGREGEGYTF.

The rearrangement joins TRBV4-2 to TRBJ2-5; TRBD2 agrees at 15 bases. Trimming took 4 bases from V and 5 from J; bases not matched to a gene: 2. Germline V gene sequence: CDR1 LGHNA, CDR2 YNFKEQ. CDR3 length: 15 residues. This CDR3 reads CASSRTSGGDETQYF. In DNA, the CDR3 is TGTGCCAGCAGCCGGACTAGCGGGGGGGATGAGACCCAGTACTTC.

The chain joins TRBV2 to TRBJ1-1; D ambiguous. The germline V and J ends were trimmed by 7 bases and 1 base, with 16 bases remaining between them. Per germline, CDR1 SNHLY and CDR2 FYNNEI. There are 15 residues in the CDR3. The CDR3 spells CASIRAGSKNTEAFF. The CDR3 DNA follows: TGTGCCAGCATCAGAGCGGGATCTAAGAACACTGAAGCTTTCTTT.

The rearrangement links TRBV15 to TRBJ2-1, with 7 bases aligning to TRBD1. The CDR3 contains 14 residues. V lost 0 bases to trimming and J lost 9 bases; unmatched junction nucleotides: 5. In germline, CDR1 is LNHNV, CDR2 YYDKDF (reference sequence). This CDR3 is CATSRDRGIGEQFF. The CDR3 bases are TGTGCCACCAGCAGAGACAGGGGGATCGGTGAGCAGTTCTTC.

V gene TRBV27 combines with J gene TRBJ1-6; weak D call: TRBD1 (5 bases). The CDR3 spans 14 residues. The germline V and J ends were trimmed by 2 bases and 9 bases, with 11 bases remaining between them. The V gene's germline CDR1 is MNHEY and CDR2 SMNVEV (reference sequence). In nucleotides, the CDR3 is TGTGCCAGCAGTTTAGCGGAGGGGAGTTCACCCCTCCACTTT. This sequence encodes CASSLAEGSSPLHF.

The V and J genes are TRBV5-1 and TRBJ1-1; D ambiguous. The germline V and J ends were trimmed by 4 bases and 1 base, with 11 bases remaining between them. The CDR3 sequence is 14 residues long. CDR1 and CDR2 (germline): SGHRS, YFSETQ. The DNA of the CDR3 is TGCGCCAGCAGCCCCGGGATCCAGAACACTGAAGCTTTCTTT. It translates to CASSPGIQNTEAFF.

The rearrangement links TRBV5-1 to TRBJ2-1; TRBD2 aligns across 12 bases. The junction had 17 bases not matched to a gene; V was cut back by 4 bases and J by 6 bases. This CDR3 contains 19 residues. Germline CDR1 SGHRS, CDR2 YFSETQ. The DNA for the CDR3 is TGCGCCAGCAGCCCCACTAGCGGGGGGCATCCCCGAGCTTTCAATGAGCAGTTCTTC. Translating gives CASSPTSGGHPRAFNEQFF.

The rearrangement joins TRBV9 to TRBJ1-4, with a possible D match to TRBD1 (6 bases). This CDR3 is 15 amino acids long. CDR1 is SGDLS, CDR2 YYNGEE, per germline. V lost 0 bases and J lost 6, with 12 bases in between. CDR3 coding DNA: TGTGCCAGCAGCGTAGGTCAGGGGATAGATGAAAAACTGTTTTTT. This translates into CASSVGQGIDEKLFF.

The chain carries TRBV2 and TRBJ2-7, with 7 bases matching TRBD1. The V gene end was trimmed by 4 bases and the J gene end by 5 bases; junction bases not matched to a gene: 5. The CDR3 sequence is 13 residues long. Germline V gene lookup returns CDR1 SNHLY and CDR2 FYNNEI. The CDR3 sequence: CASSADRANEQYV. The CDR3, as DNA: TGTGCCAGCAGTGCCGACAGGGCGAACGAGCAGTACGTC.

This chain connects TRBV28 to TRBJ1-2; D may be TRBD1 (6 bases). Germline V gives CDR1 MDHEN, CDR2 SYDVKM. Trimming pared 2 bases from V and 8 bases from J, leaving 18 bases between. The CDR3 extends over 15 amino acids. CDR3 sequence (DNA): TGTGCCAGCAGTTTAGGACACAGGGCCGGCGACGGCTACACCTTC. Translated, it gives CASSLGHRAGDGYTF.

The V gene is TRBV5-6, the J gene TRBJ1-1; D unresolved. Trimming took 4 bases from V and 8 from J, leaving 9 bases between them. Germline lookup yields CDR1 SGHDT and CDR2 YYEEEE. CDR3 size: 11 residues. In DNA, the CDR3 is TGTGCCAGCAGCCGCCTCCAGGAAGCTTTCTTT. It yields the protein CASSRLQEAFF. Full variable domain (missing parts from reference TRBV5-6 and TRBJ1-1): DAGVTQSPTHLIKTRGQQVTLRCSPKSGHDTVSWYQQALGQGPQFIFQYYEEEERQRGNFPDRFSGHQFPNYSSELNVNALLLGDSALYLCASSRLQEAFFGQGTRLTVV.

The rearrangement uses TRBV19 and TRBJ1-2, with D possibly being TRBD1 (6 bases). The length of the CDR3 is 14 residues. Per germline, CDR1 LNHDA and CDR2 SQIVND (reference sequence). The V and J ends lost 3 bases and 3 bases respectively, with 11 bases between them. The CDR3 is CASSIPGTYYGYTF. Written as DNA, the CDR3 is TGTGCCAGTAGTATTCCCGGGACATACTATGGCTACACCTTC. Full variable domain (remainder filled in from reference TRBV19 and TRBJ1-2): DGGITQSPKYLFRKEGQNVTLSCEQNLNHDAMYWYRQDPGQGLRLIYYSQIVNDFQKGDIAEGYSVSREKKESFPLTVTSAQKNPTAFYLCASSIPGTYYGYTFGSGTRLTVV.

This chain joins TRBV30 and TRBJ2-3; the D is unclear. Germline assignment: CDR1 GTSNPN and CDR2 SVGIG (reference sequence). The CDR3 length is 15 residues. Between the trimmed V and J ends, which lost 0 bases and 5 bases, there was a span of 15 bases. The DNA of the CDR3 is TGTGCCTGGAGTGTCCCGGGTCCAATTTTAGATACGCAGTATTTT. Translation: CAWSVPGPILDTQYF.

The J gene is TRBJ2-5, the V gene TRBV7-3; TRBD1 aligns across 8 bases. The V gene's germline CDR1 is SGHTA and CDR2 FQGTGA. CDR3 length equals 15 residues. J lost 5 bases, V lost 3 bases, and 8 bases had no gene match. CDR3 in amino acids: CASSFDRGLFETQYF. CDR3 DNA sequence: TGTGCCAGCAGCTTCGACAGGGGATTATTTGAGACCCAGTACTTC. Variable domain in full (rest from reference TRBV7-3 and TRBJ2-5): GAGVSQTPSNKVTEKGKYVELRCDPISGHTALYWYRQSLGQGPEFLIYFQGTGAADDSGLPNDRFFAVRPEGSVSTLKIQRTERGDSAVYLCASSFDRGLFETQYFGPGTRLLVL.